A selection of T cell receptor beta chains follows, all from one sample in a study of blood T cells in healthy people across ages. TCRdb reprocessed the 5' RACE reads with MiXCR, giving one entry per CDR3 protein. The sample records 700,000 to 1,000,000 distinct CDR3 sequences, about 42% being singletons. Sequenced material: blood. The receptor source for this set is a man between 60 and 75 years old in good health. CDR3s include the opening cysteine and the closing phenylalanine or tryptophan. The D gene is left open where the match is weak. Size is omitted from some rows. Given values are once, few, many or a class for expanded clones.

d_call clone_size j_call v_call cdr3_nt cdr3_aa
TRBD2 NA TRBJ2-1 TRBV27 TGTGCCAGTCAAGCGGGGGTGTACAATGAGCAGTTCTTC CASQAGVYNEQFF
NA NA TRBJ1-2 TRBV5-5 TGTGCTAGCAGCTTGGGACCGGCGGGGAGCTACACCTTC CASSLGPAGSYTF
NA NA TRBJ2-1 TRBV10-3 TGTGCCATCAGTGTCCCGATGGGAGTGGGTGAGCAGTTCTTC CAISVPMGVGEQFF
TRBD2 many TRBJ2-7 TRBV4-3 TGCGCCAGCAGCCAAGCTAGGGCTAGGGAGGGCGAGCAGTACTTC CASSQARAREGEQYF
TRBD1 few TRBJ1-2 TRBV20-1 TGCAGTGCACCTCGACAGGGGGTTGACTATGGCTACACCTTC CSAPRQGVDYGYTF
NA few TRBJ2-1 TRBV7-2 TGTGCCAGCAGCCATACGGGACGAATTTACAATGAGCAGTTCTTC CASSHTGRIYNEQFF
NA NA TRBJ1-2 TRBV29-1 TGCAGCGTTGCCAAGAGCAACTATGGCTACACCTTC CSVAKSNYGYTF
TRBD1 NA TRBJ1-2 TRBV13 TGTGCCAGCAGCACGAAAGGCCCCGGGACAGGGACTGGCTACACCTTC CASSTKGPGTGTGYTF
NA few TRBJ2-1 TRBV28 TGTGCCAGCATTCCCCAAAGACAGGAGTACAATGAGCAGTTCTTC CASIPQRQEYNEQFF
NA NA TRBJ2-7 TRBV20-1 TGCAGTGCTAGTGCGGGGGCTGAGCAGTACTTC CSASAGAEQYF
NA NA TRBJ2-7 TRBV27 TGTGCCAGCAGTTTAAGGGCATATCCCCTCTACGAGCAGTACTTC CASSLRAYPLYEQYF
NA NA TRBJ2-1 TRBV12-3/TRBV12-4 TGTGCCAGCAGCAACGACCTATTTAGTGAGCAGTTCTTC CASSNDLFSEQFF
TRBD2 many TRBJ2-7 TRBV5-1 TGCGCCAGCAGCTTAAGCGGGGGACTAGAAGAGCAGTACTTC CASSLSGGLEEQYF
NA few TRBJ2-3 TRBV18 TGTGCCAGCTCACCACCGGTTATCGCAGATACGCAGTATTTT CASSPPVIADTQYF
NA NA TRBJ1-6 TRBV7-2 TGTGCCAGCAGCTTAACCCCGACAGTTACCTACAATTCACCCCTCCACTTT CASSLTPTVTYNSPLHF
TRBD1 NA TRBJ2-4 TRBV5-1 TGCGCCAGCAGCATCCGACAGGGGGCCGGGAACATTCAGTACTTC CASSIRQGAGNIQYF
TRBD2 NA TRBJ2-1 TRBV6-2/TRBV6-3 TGTGCCGGCAGTAGGGAGACTAGCGGGGCCTACAACGAGCAGTTCTTC CAGSRETSGAYNEQFF
TRBD1 few TRBJ2-7 TRBV14 TGTGCCAGCAGCCTCGAGGGGGCTGGCCACGAGCAGTACTTC CASSLEGAGHEQYF
NA few TRBJ1-4 TRBV5-1 TGCGCCAGCAGCAGAACCCCGAACTCGCCGATAAATGAAAAACTGTTTTTT CASSRTPNSPINEKLFF
TRBD1 NA TRBJ1-1 TRBV14 TGTGCCAGCAGCCAAGCCGGGACAGATAACACTGAAGCTTTCTTT CASSQAGTDNTEAFF
NA NA TRBJ2-2 TRBV6-5 TGTGCCTGCGGGTTGTGGAGATACACCGGGGAGCTGTTTTTT CACGLWRYTGELFF
NA NA TRBJ2-3 TRBV4-1 TGCGCCAGCAACAACCCTCAGGGACGCGGCACAGATACGCAGTATTTT CASNNPQGRGTDTQYF
TRBD1 NA TRBJ2-4 TRBV6-1 TGTGCCAGCAGTGAATTAGGGGGCGAGGACATTCAGTACTTC CASSELGGEDIQYF
NA many TRBJ2-5 TRBV6-5 TGTGCCAGCAGTTATGGTCTGGACCCTCAAGAGACCCAGTACTTC CASSYGLDPQETQYF
NA NA TRBJ2-1 TRBV5-1 TGCGCCAGCAGCTTAGGCGGGACTCCGGATGAGCAGTTCTTC CASSLGGTPDEQFF
TRBD1 NA TRBJ2-7 TRBV6-2/TRBV6-3 TGTGCCAGCAGTAAACAGGGGAACCCCTACAATGAGCAGTACTTC CASSKQGNPYNEQYF
TRBD2 NA TRBJ2-1 TRBV20-1 TGCAGTGCTACCGCACCGGGGCTAGCGGGGAACAATGAGCAGTTCTTC CSATAPGLAGNNEQFF
NA NA TRBJ1-5 TRBV27 TGTGCCAGCAGTGTCCTGGGGGGAGTAAGCAATCAGCCCCAGCATTTT CASSVLGGVSNQPQHF
NA NA TRBJ2-7 TRBV6-2/TRBV6-3 TGTGCCAGCAGTTTCCAACAGGGACTGTTCTACGAGCAGTACTTC CASSFQQGLFYEQYF
TRBD1 NA TRBJ2-1 TRBV27 TGTGCCAGCAGTCCCGGGACAGGGGGCTGGAGCTCCTACAATGAGCAGTTCTTC CASSPGTGGWSSYNEQFF
TRBD2 few TRBJ2-2 TRBV7-9 TGTGCCAGCAGCCCCTCGACTAGCGGGAACACCGGGGAGCTGTTTTTT CASSPSTSGNTGELFF
TRBD1 NA TRBJ2-3 TRBV4-3 TGCGCCAGCAGCCGCGTCACCGGGACAGGGCCCGGTGATACGCAGTATTTT CASSRVTGTGPGDTQYF
NA NA TRBJ2-2 TRBV7-2 TGTGCCAGCAGCTTAAACGACAGAACCGGGGAGCTGTTTTTT CASSLNDRTGELFF